This is a list of T cell receptor beta chains from one sample in a study of blood T cell repertoires in COVID-19. TCRdb's table, derived via immunoSEQ multiplex PCR, lists solely in-frame clones and lacks some. This table holds under 250,000 clones, approximately 80% found once. The sequenced sample was peripheral blood. These receptors were taken from a man aged 25-45 years who had recovered from COVID-19. The CDR3 runs from the conserved cysteine through the conserved F or W. Fields, in order: D gene, V gene, J gene, CDR3 DNA, CDR3 protein. D genes are given only for firm matches.

D: -
V: TRBV9
J: TRBJ2-1
DNA: TGTGCCAGCAGCGTAGACAGGGATGAGCAGTTCTTC
CDR3: CASSVDRDEQFF

D: TRBD2
V: TRBV7-2
J: TRBJ2-3
DNA: TGTGCCAGCAGCTCGACTAGCGGGGGGCTCACAGATACGCAGTATTTT
CDR3: CASSSTSGGLTDTQYF

D: TRBD2
V: TRBV5-1
J: TRBJ2-5
DNA: TGCGCCAGCAGCTTTTCGGGGGGTCAAGAGACCCAGTACTTC
CDR3: CASSFSGGQETQYF

D: -
V: TRBV9
J: TRBJ2-1
DNA: TGTGCCAGCAGCGTAGGTGTCCCGGGGAATGAGCAGTTCTTC
CDR3: CASSVGVPGNEQFF

D: -
V: TRBV19
J: TRBJ1-1
DNA: TGTGCCAGTACTACTCTAACAGCCATGAACACTGAAGCTTTCTTT
CDR3: CASTTLTAMNTEAFF

D: -
V: TRBV5-6
J: TRBJ2-7
DNA: TGTGCCAGCAGCTTCGGACTCGCTTCCTACGAGCAGTACTTC
CDR3: CASSFGLASYEQYF

D: -
V: TRBV14
J: TRBJ2-3
DNA: TGTGCCAGCAGCCAATCGGGGGATACGCAGTATTTT
CDR3: CASSQSGDTQYF

D: -
V: TRBV3-1/TRBV3-2
J: TRBJ2-2
DNA: TGTGCCAGCAGCACCCCGTTGGGGCGCAACACCGGGGAGCTGTTTTTT
CDR3: CASSTPLGRNTGELFF

D: -
V: TRBV5-4
J: TRBJ2-6
DNA: TGTGCCAGCAGCACCCTAGTCTCTGGGGCCAACGTCCTGACTTTC
CDR3: CASSTLVSGANVLTF

D: -
V: TRBV7-6
J: TRBJ1-2
DNA: TGTGCCAGCAGCTTAGACCAGGGGTCCTATGGCTACACCTTC
CDR3: CASSLDQGSYGYTF

D: TRBD1
V: TRBV28
J: TRBJ1-6
DNA: TGTGCCAGCAGTTTACGTGTTGGGACAGGGTTGAATTCACTTTCACCCCTCCACTTT
CDR3: CASSLRVGTGLNSLSPLHF

D: -
V: TRBV11-2
J: TRBJ1-1
DNA: TGTGCCAGCAGCTTAGAACAGGTGGGGCGCACTGAAGCTTTCTTT
CDR3: CASSLEQVGRTEAFF

D: -
V: TRBV7-9
J: TRBJ1-2
DNA: TGTGCCAGCAGCCCAGGCTTTGCGGGGAGATATGGCTACACCTTC
CDR3: CASSPGFAGRYGYTF

D: -
V: TRBV25-1
J: TRBJ2-2
DNA: TGTGCCAGCAGTGAATCGCGGACAGCGGACACCGGGGAGCTGTTTTTT
CDR3: CASSESRTADTGELFF

D: -
V: TRBV28
J: TRBJ1-2
DNA: TGTGCCAGCACTTCACTGGGGGGGCTTGGCTATGGCTACACCTTC
CDR3: CASTSLGGLGYGYTF

D: TRBD1
V: TRBV28
J: TRBJ1-5
DNA: TGTGCCAGCAGCCCACCGGGACAGGGACATCAGCCCCAGCATTTT
CDR3: CASSPPGQGHQPQHF

D: TRBD2
V: TRBV4-2
J: TRBJ2-3
DNA: TGTGCCAGCCCCCTCGGCGGTCGGGTAGCGGGGGACACAGATACGCAGTATTTT
CDR3: CASPLGGRVAGDTDTQYF

D: TRBD1
V: TRBV2
J: TRBJ2-5
DNA: TGTGCCAGCAGGGCAGGGGGAAGGCAAGAGACCCAGTACTTC
CDR3: CASRAGGRQETQYF

D: TRBD1
V: TRBV5-1
J: TRBJ1-3
DNA: TGCGCCAGCAGCGAGGACAGGGGTGCCGACTCTGGAAACACCATATATTTT
CDR3: CASSEDRGADSGNTIYF

D: -
V: TRBV19
J: TRBJ2-3
DNA: TGTGCCAGTAGTATAACGTACAGGAGGGCAGATACGCAGTATTTT
CDR3: CASSITYRRADTQYF

D: TRBD2
V: TRBV7-9
J: TRBJ2-3
DNA: TGTGCCAGCACCAAAGGCTACGGGCGGGGGAGCACAGATACGCAGTATTTT
CDR3: CASTKGYGRGSTDTQYF